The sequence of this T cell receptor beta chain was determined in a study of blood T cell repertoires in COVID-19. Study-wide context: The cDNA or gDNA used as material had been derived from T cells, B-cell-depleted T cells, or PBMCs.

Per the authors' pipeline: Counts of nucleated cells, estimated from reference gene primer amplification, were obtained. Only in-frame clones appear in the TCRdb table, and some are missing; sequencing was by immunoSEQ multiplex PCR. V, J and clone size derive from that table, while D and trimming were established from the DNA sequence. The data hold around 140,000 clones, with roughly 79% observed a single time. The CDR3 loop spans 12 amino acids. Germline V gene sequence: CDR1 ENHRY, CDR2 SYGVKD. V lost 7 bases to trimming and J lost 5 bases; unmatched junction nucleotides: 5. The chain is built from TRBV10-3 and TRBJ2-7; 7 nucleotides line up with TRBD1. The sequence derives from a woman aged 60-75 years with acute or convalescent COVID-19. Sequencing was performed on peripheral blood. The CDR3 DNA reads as TGTGCCATCAAAGGGACAGAAAACGAGCAGTACTTC. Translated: CAIKGTENEQYF.